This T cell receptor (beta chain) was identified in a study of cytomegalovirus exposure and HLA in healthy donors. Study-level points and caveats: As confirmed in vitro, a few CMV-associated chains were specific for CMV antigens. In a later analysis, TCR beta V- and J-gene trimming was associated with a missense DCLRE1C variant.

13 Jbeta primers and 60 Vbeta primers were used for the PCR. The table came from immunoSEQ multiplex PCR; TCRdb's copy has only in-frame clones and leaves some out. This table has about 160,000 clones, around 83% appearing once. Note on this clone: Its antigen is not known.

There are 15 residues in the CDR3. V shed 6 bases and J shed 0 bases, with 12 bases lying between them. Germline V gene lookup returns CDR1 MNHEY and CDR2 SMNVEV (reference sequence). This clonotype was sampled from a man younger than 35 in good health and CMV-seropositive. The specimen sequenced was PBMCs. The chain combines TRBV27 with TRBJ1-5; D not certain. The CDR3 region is CASSTGVLSNQPQHF. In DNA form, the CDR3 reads TGTGCCAGCAGCACCGGGGTCCTTAGCAATCAGCCCCAGCATTTT.